This TCR beta chain was found in a study of blood T cell repertoires in COVID-19. Study-level background: The United States, Italy and Spain were the sources of the acute and convalescent COVID-19 samples.

Patients from Seattle were sampled longitudinally, starting during active infection. Data came from immunoSEQ multiplex PCR; TCRdb stores just in-frame clones and leaves some out. This table has 430,000 or so clones, about 87% appearing once. The CDR3 is made up of 16 amino acids. From germline, CDR1 is SNHLY and CDR2 FYNNEI. With 1 base removed from V and 3 bases from J, the gap between germline ends came to 16 bases. The V and J genes are TRBV2 and TRBJ2-7, with D possibly being TRBD2 (6 bases). Specimen: peripheral blood. The source of this sequence is a man between 18 and 29 years old with COVID-19, enrolled during active disease. In DNA form, the CDR3 reads TGTGCCAGCAGTGAAGGATGGGGGGTAAGACGCTACGAGCAGTACTTC. This encodes CASSEGWGVRRYEQYF.